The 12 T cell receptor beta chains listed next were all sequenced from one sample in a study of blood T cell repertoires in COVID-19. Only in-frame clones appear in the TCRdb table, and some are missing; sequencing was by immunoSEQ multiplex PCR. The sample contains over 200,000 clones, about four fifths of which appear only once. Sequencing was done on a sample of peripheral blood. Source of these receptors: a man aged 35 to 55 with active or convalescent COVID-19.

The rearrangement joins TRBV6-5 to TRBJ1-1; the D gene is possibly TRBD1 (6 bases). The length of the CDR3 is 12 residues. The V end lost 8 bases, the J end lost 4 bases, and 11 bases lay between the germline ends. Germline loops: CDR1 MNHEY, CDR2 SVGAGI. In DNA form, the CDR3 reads TGTGCCAGCTCGGACAGAGCCACTGAAGCTTTCTTT. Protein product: CASSDRATEAFF.

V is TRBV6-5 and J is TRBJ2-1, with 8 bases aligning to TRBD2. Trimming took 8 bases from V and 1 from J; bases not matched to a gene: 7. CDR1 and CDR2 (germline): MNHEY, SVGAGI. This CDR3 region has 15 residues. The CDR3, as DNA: TGTGCCAGCTGTTTTAGCGGGGAATCCTACAATGAGCAGTTCTTC. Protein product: CASCFSGESYNEQFF.

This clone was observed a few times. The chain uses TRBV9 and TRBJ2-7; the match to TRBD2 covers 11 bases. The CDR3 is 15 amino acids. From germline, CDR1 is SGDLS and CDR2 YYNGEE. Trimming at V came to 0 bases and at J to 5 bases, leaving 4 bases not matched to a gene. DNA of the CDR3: TGTGCCAGCAGCGTAGGACTAGCGGGACTCGACGAGCAGTACTTC. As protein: CASSVGLAGLDEQYF.

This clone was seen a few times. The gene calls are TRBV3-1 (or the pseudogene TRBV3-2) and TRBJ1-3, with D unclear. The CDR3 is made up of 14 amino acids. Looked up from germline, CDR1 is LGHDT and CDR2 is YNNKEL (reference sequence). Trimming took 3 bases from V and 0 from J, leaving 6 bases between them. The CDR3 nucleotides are TGTGCCAGCAGCCAGATGGCCTCTGGAAACACCATATATTTT. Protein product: CASSQMASGNTIYF.

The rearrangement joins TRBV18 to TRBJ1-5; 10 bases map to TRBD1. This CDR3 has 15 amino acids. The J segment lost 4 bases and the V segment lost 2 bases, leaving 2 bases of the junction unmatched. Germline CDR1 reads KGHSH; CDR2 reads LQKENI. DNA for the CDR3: TGTGCCAGCTCACCAGCGGGACAGGGGAATCAGCCCCAGCATTTT. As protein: CASSPAGQGNQPQHF.

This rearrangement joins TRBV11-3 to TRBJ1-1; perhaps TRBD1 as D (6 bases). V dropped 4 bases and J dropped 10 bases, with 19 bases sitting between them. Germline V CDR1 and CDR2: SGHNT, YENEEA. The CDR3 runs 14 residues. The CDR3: CASSSRGQIKGAFF. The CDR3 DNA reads TGTGCCAGCAGCTCACGAGGACAGATAAAGGGAGCTTTCTTT.

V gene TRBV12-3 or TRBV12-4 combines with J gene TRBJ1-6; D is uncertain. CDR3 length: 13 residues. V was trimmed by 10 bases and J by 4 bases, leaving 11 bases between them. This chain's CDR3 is CATTEEYNSPLHF. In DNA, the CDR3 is TGTGCCACCACCGAGGAGTATAATTCACCCCTCCACTTT.

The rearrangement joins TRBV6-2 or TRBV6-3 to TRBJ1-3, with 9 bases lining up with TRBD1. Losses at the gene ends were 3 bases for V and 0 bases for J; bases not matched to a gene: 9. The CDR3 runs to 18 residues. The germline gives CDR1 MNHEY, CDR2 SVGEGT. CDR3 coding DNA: TGTGCCAGCAGTTATCTCGGGACAGGGCCAAGCTCTGGAAACACCATATATTTT. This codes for CASSYLGTGPSSGNTIYF.

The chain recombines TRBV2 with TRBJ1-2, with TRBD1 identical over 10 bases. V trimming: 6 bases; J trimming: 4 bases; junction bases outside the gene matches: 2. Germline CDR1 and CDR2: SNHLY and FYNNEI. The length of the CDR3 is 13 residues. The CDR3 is CASRTGGPYGYTF. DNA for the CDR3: TGTGCCAGCAGGACAGGGGGCCCCTATGGCTACACCTTC.

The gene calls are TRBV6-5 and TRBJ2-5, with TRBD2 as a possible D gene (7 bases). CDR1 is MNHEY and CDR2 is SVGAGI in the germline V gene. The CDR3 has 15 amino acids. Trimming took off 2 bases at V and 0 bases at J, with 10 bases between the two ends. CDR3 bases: TGTGCCAGCAGTTACAGGGGGGGGTACCAAGAGACCCAGTACTTC. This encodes CASSYRGGYQETQYF.

CDR3 sequence (DNA): TGCGCCAGCAGCTTGCAAATTGGCAGGGCGTTCTCCTACGAGCAGTACTTC. It codes for CASSLQIGRAFSYEQYF. This chain uses TRBV5-1 with TRBJ2-7; the D gene is possibly TRBD1 (5 bases). In germline, CDR1 is SGHRS, CDR2 YFSETQ. The CDR3 loop spans 17 amino acids. Between the trimmed V and J ends, which lost 1 base and 0 bases, there was a span of 17 bases.

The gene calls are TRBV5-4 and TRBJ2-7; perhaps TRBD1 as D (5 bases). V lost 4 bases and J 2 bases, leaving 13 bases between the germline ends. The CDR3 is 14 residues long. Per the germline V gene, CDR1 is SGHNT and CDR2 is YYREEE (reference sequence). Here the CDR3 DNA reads TGTGCCAGCAGCCCGGACACGTATCCCTACGAGCAGTACTTC. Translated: CASSPDTYPYEQYF.